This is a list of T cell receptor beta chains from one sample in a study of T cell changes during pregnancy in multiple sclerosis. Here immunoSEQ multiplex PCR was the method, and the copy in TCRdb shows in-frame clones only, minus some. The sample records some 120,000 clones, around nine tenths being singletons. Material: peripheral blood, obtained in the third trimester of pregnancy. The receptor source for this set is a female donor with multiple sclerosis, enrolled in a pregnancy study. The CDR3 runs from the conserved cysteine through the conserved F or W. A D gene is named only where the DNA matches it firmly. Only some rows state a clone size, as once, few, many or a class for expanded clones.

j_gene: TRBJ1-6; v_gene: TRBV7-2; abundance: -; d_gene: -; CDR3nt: TGTGCCAGCAGCTTCGCCGGGCCGAGGGATTCACCCCTCCACTTT; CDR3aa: CASSFAGPRDSPLHF
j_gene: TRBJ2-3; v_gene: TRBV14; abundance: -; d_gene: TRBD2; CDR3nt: TGTGCCAGCAGCCAACGGACTAGCGGCACAGATACGCAGTATTTT; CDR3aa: CASSQRTSGTDTQYF
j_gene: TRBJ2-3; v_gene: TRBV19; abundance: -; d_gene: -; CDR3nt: TGTGCCAGTAGTATAGGTTTTCGACAGTCCGTGGACACAGATACGCAGTATTTT; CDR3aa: CASSIGFRQSVDTDTQYF
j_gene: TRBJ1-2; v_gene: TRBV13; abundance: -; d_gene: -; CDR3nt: TGTGCCAGCAGCTCCCGGGGGGCTCGATATGGCTACACCTTC; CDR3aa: CASSSRGARYGYTF
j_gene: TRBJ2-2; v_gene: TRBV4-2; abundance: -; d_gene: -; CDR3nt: TGTGCCAGCAGCCAGGGCCGGAACACCGGGGAGCTGTTTTTT; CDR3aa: CASSQGRNTGELFF
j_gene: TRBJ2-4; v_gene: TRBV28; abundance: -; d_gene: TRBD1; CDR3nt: TGTGCCAGTGGGACAGGGGGGTACATTCAGTACTTC; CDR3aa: CASGTGGYIQYF
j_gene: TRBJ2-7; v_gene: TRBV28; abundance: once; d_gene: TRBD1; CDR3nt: TGTGCCAGCAGTAGGCCCGGGACAGGGGTCTCCTACGAGCAGTACTTC; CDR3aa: CASSRPGTGVSYEQYF
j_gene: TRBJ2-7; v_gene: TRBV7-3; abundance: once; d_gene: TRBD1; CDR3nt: TGTGCCAGCAGCTCCAAGACAGGGGAATCCCACGAGCAGTACTTC; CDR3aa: CASSSKTGESHEQYF
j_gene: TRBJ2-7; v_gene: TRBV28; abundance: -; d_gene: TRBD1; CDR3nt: TGTGCCAGCAGTCCCGACAGGGGTATTTTTCGCGAGCAGTACTTC; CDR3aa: CASSPDRGIFREQYF
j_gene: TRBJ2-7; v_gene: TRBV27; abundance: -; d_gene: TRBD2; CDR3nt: TGTGCCAGCAGTTTAAACGGGAGGGTGACCGCCTACGAGCAGTACTTC; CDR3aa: CASSLNGRVTAYEQYF
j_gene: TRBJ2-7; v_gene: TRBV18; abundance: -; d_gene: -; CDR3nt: TGTGCCAGCTCGGGCTCCAACTACGAGCAGTACTTC; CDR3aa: CASSGSNYEQYF
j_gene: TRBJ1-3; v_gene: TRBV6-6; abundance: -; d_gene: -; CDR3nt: TGTGCCAGCGGGCCCTCTGGAAACACCATATATTTT; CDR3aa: CASGPSGNTIYF
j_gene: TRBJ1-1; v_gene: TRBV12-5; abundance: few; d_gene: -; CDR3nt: TGTGCTAGTGTCTTGAGTTTGAACACTGAAGCTTTCTTT; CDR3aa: CASVLSLNTEAFF
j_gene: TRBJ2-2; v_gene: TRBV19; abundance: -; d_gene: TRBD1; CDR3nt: TGTGCCAGTCTGGGCAGGGGGCGCTCCCAAAATAGCGGGGAGCTGTTTTTT; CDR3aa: CASLGRGRSQNSGELFF
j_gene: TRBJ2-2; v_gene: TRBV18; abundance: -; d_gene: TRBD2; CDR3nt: TGTGCCAGCTCACCCCCGGGACTAGCGAACACCGGGGAGCTGTTTTTT; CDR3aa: CASSPPGLANTGELFF
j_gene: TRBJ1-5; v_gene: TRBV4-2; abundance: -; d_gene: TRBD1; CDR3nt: TGTGCCAGCAGGCGGGACAGGGAGTCCAATCAGCCCCAGCATTTT; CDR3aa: CASRRDRESNQPQHF
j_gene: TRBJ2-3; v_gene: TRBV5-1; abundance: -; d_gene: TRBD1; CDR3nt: TGCGCCAGCAGCCCCAGACAGGGAACAGATACGCAGTATTTT; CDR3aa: CASSPRQGTDTQYF
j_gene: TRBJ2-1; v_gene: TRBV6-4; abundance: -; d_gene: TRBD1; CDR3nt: TGTGCCAGCAGCCCGGGGACAGGGTTACGTGGCCTTGTGAGGGAGCAGTTCTTC; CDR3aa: CASSPGTGLRGLVREQFF
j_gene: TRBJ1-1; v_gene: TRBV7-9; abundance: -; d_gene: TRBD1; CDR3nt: TGTGCCAGCAGCTTAGCCCTCCGACAGGGGGGGACTGAAGCTTTCTTT; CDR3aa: CASSLALRQGGTEAFF
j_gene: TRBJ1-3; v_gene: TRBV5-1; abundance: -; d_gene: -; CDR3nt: TGCGCCAGCAGCCCCGGATTACAGGGACCGGGAAACACCATATATTTT; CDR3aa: CASSPGLQGPGNTIYF
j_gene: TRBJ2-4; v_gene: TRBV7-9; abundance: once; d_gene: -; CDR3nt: TGTGCCAGCAGCTCGCCCTTGACTTCCAAAAACATTCAGTACTTC; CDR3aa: CASSSPLTSKNIQYF
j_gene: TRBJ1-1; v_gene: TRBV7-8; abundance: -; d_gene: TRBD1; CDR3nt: TGTGCCAGCAGCTTGACAGGGGTGAGGAACACTGAAGCTTTCTTT; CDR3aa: CASSLTGVRNTEAFF
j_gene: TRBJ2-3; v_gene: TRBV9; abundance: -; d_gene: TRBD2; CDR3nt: TGTGCCAGCAGCGTAGGGGTTGCGGGAGGGGCACAGGATACGCAGTATTTT; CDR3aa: CASSVGVAGGAQDTQYF
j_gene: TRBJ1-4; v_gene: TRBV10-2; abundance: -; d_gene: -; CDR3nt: TGCGCCAGCAGTGAGTACGGTTCGGAAAAACTGTTTTTT; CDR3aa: CASSEYGSEKLFF
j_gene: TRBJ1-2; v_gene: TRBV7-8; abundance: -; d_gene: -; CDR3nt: TGTGCCAGCAGCTTAGCGCAGGGAAGCTATGGCTACACCTTC; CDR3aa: CASSLAQGSYGYTF
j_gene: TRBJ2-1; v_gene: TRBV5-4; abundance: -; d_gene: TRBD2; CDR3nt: TGTGCCAGCAGCACGGGACTAGCGGACAATGAGCAGTTCTTC; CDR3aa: CASSTGLADNEQFF
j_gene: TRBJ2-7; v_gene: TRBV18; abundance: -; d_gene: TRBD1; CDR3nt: TGTGCCAGCTCACCGGGACAGCCTTTCCCCGAGCAGTACTTC; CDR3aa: CASSPGQPFPEQYF
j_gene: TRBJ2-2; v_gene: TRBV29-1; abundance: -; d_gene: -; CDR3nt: TGCAGCGTTGAAGGGCAGGCCGGGGAGCTGTTTTTT; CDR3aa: CSVEGQAGELFF
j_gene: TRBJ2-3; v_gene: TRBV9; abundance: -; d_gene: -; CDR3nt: TGTGCCAGCAGCGGCCCGGCAGGGCGCACAGATACGCAGTATTTT; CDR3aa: CASSGPAGRTDTQYF
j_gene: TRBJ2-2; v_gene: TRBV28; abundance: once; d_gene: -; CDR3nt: TGTGCCAGCAGTTTAGCGGGCCCGAACACCGGGGAGCTGTTTTTT; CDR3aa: CASSLAGPNTGELFF
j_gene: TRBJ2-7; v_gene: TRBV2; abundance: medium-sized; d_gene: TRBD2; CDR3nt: TGTGCCAGTGAAGCGGGGAGCTCCTACGAGCAGTACTTC; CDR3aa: CASEAGSSYEQYF
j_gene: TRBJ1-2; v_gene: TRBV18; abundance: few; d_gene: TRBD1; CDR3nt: TGTGCCAGCTCACCGGGACAGATACCCGGCTACACCTTC; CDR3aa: CASSPGQIPGYTF
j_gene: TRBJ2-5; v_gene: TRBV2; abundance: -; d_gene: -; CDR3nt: TGTGCCAGTCGCGGTAGCGCCCGGAGCCAAGAGACCCAGTACTTC; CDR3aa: CASRGSARSQETQYF
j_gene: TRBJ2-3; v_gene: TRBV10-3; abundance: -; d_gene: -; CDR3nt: TGTGCCATCAGTGAGTCGAATGGCAGGGGGAGGTCCGATACGCAGTATTTT; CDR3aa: CAISESNGRGRSDTQYF
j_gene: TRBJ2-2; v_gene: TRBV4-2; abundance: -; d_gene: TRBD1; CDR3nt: TGTGCCAGCAGCCAAGGCCGGGACAGGGGGCTTGCTGGGGAGCTGTTTTTT; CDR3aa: CASSQGRDRGLAGELFF
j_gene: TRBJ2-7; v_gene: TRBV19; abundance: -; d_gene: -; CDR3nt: TGTGCCAGTAGTATTGGTTGGGACTTCAACCCCTACGAGCAGTACTTC; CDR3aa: CASSIGWDFNPYEQYF
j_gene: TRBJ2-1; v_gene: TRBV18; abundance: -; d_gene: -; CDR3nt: TGTGCCAGCTCACGGTCGGGGGAGAACTACAATGAGCAGTTCTTC; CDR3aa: CASSRSGENYNEQFF
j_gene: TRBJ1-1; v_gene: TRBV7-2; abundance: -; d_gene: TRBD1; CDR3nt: TGTGCCAGCAGATCTACAGGGGGCGCTGAAGCTTTCTTT; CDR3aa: CASRSTGGAEAFF
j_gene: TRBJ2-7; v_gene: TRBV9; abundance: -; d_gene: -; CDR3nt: TGTGCCAGCAGCGGGGGCCCCCAGGAAGCCTACGAGCAGTACTTC; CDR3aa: CASSGGPQEAYEQYF
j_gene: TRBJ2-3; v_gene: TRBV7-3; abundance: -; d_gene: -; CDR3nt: TGTGCCAGCAGCCCTTATCTCCAGGGTATAGATACGCAGTATTTT; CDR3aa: CASSPYLQGIDTQYF